A selection of T cell receptor beta chains follows, all from one sample in a study of identical twins' blood T cells. TCRdb itself ran the 5' RACE reads through MiXCR, one entry per CDR3 protein. The sample lists 400,000 or so distinct CDR3 sequences, roughly 30% occurring once. The sequenced sample consisted of PBMCs. These TCRs come from a woman aged 18-49 years in good health. Both conserved end residues are part of each CDR3. A D gene is named only where the DNA matches it firmly. A row's size may be missing; if present it is once, few, many or a size class.

V gene: TRBV20-1; clone size: NA; J gene: TRBJ2-1; D gene: NA; CDR3 protein: CSARNIQQGREHFF; CDR3 DNA: TGCAGTGCTAGAAACATCCAACAGGGTCGTGAGCATTTCTTC
V gene: TRBV15; clone size: NA; J gene: TRBJ1-5; D gene: NA; CDR3 protein: CATSRVNQPQHF; CDR3 DNA: TGTGCCACCAGCAGAGTAAATCAGCCCCAGCATTTT
V gene: TRBV6-6; clone size: NA; J gene: TRBJ2-3; D gene: TRBD1; CDR3 protein: CASRHLQGAVDTQYF; CDR3 DNA: TGTGCCAGCAGACACCTTCAGGGGGCCGTAGATACGCAGTATTTT
V gene: TRBV20-1; clone size: many; J gene: TRBJ2-3; D gene: NA; CDR3 protein: CSALRADTQYF; CDR3 DNA: TGCAGTGCTCTAAGGGCAGATACGCAGTATTTT
V gene: TRBV4-1; clone size: NA; J gene: TRBJ2-2; D gene: TRBD2; CDR3 protein: CASTRVAGAPGELFF; CDR3 DNA: TGCGCCAGCACGAGGGTAGCGGGAGCTCCCGGGGAGCTGTTTTTT
V gene: TRBV20-1; clone size: NA; J gene: TRBJ1-1; D gene: NA; CDR3 protein: CSAREDPNTEAFF; CDR3 DNA: TGCAGTGCTAGAGAGGACCCTAACACTGAAGCTTTCTTT
V gene: TRBV7-6; clone size: NA; J gene: TRBJ1-1; D gene: NA; CDR3 protein: CASSLRYRDTEAFF; CDR3 DNA: TGTGCCAGCAGCTTAAGGTACAGGGACACTGAAGCTTTCTTT
V gene: TRBV18; clone size: NA; J gene: TRBJ1-5; D gene: NA; CDR3 protein: CASSPRDGNQPQHF; CDR3 DNA: TGTGCCAGCTCACCCAGGGATGGCAATCAGCCCCAGCATTTT
V gene: TRBV6-6; clone size: few; J gene: TRBJ2-1; D gene: NA; CDR3 protein: CASSYFGSRGEQFF; CDR3 DNA: TGTGCCAGCAGTTACTTCGGCTCCCGGGGGGAGCAGTTCTTC
V gene: TRBV6-2/TRBV6-3; clone size: once; J gene: TRBJ2-2; D gene: NA; CDR3 protein: CVSSSPALTNTGELFF; CDR3 DNA: TGTGTCAGCAGTTCACCCGCTCTGACTAACACCGGGGAGCTGTTTTTT
V gene: TRBV2; clone size: NA; J gene: TRBJ1-5; D gene: NA; CDR3 protein: CASQGSPYNNQPQHF; CDR3 DNA: TGTGCCAGCCAAGGCAGTCCCTATAACAATCAGCCCCAGCATTTT
V gene: TRBV5-4; clone size: NA; J gene: TRBJ1-1; D gene: NA; CDR3 protein: CASSLEGGGNTEAFF; CDR3 DNA: TGTGCCAGCAGCTTGGAAGGGGGGGGAAACACTGAAGCTTTCTTT
V gene: TRBV4-1; clone size: NA; J gene: TRBJ1-5; D gene: NA; CDR3 protein: CASSHTVLSLPQHF; CDR3 DNA: TGCGCCAGCAGCCACACAGTACTTTCGCTGCCCCAGCATTTT
V gene: TRBV20-1; clone size: NA; J gene: TRBJ2-1; D gene: NA; CDR3 protein: CSASVGGLDEQFF; CDR3 DNA: TGCAGTGCTAGTGTCGGCGGTCTCGACGAGCAGTTCTTC
V gene: TRBV3-1; clone size: NA; J gene: TRBJ2-3; D gene: TRBD2; CDR3 protein: CASTGVGGRWRDTQYF; CDR3 DNA: TGTGCCAGCACCGGGGTCGGGGGGAGATGGCGAGATACGCAGTATTTT
V gene: TRBV10-3; clone size: few; J gene: TRBJ1-1; D gene: NA; CDR3 protein: CAITDTGEAFF; CDR3 DNA: TGTGCCATCACCGATACAGGGGAAGCTTTCTTT
V gene: TRBV20-1; clone size: few; J gene: TRBJ2-7; D gene: NA; CDR3 protein: CSARGRALEQYF; CDR3 DNA: TGCAGTGCTAGGGGTCGAGCGCTCGAGCAGTACTTC
V gene: TRBV2; clone size: many; J gene: TRBJ1-1; D gene: TRBD1; CDR3 protein: CASSDGQGAAEAFF; CDR3 DNA: TGTGCCAGCAGTGATGGACAGGGGGCAGCTGAAGCTTTCTTT
V gene: TRBV2; clone size: few; J gene: TRBJ2-3; D gene: NA; CDR3 protein: CASRRDLRTDTQYF; CDR3 DNA: TGTGCCAGCCGCAGGGACCTGCGCACAGATACGCAGTATTTT
V gene: TRBV5-4; clone size: few; J gene: TRBJ2-1; D gene: NA; CDR3 protein: CASSRANNEQFF; CDR3 DNA: TGTGCCAGCAGCAGGGCAAACAATGAGCAGTTCTTC
V gene: TRBV13; clone size: NA; J gene: TRBJ1-3; D gene: NA; CDR3 protein: CACSLQPGHVGNTIYF; CDR3 DNA: TGTGCCTGCAGCTTACAACCGGGACACGTCGGAAACACCATATATTTT
V gene: TRBV7-9; clone size: NA; J gene: TRBJ1-1; D gene: NA; CDR3 protein: CASSLAGDESAFF; CDR3 DNA: TGTGCCAGCAGCTTAGCAGGGGACGAGTCGGCTTTCTTT
V gene: TRBV5-6; clone size: few; J gene: TRBJ2-2; D gene: NA; CDR3 protein: CASSLYSASAGELFF; CDR3 DNA: TGTGCCAGCAGCTTATACTCCGCATCGGCCGGGGAGCTGTTTTTT
V gene: TRBV20-1; clone size: NA; J gene: TRBJ2-3; D gene: TRBD2; CDR3 protein: CSATQAGGWTDTQYF; CDR3 DNA: TGCAGTGCTACTCAAGCGGGGGGGTGGACAGATACGCAGTATTTT
V gene: TRBV6-2/TRBV6-3; clone size: many; J gene: TRBJ1-2; D gene: NA; CDR3 protein: CASRARNYTF; CDR3 DNA: TGTGCCAGCAGGGCACGGAACTACACCTTC
V gene: TRBV5-1; clone size: NA; J gene: TRBJ1-5; D gene: NA; CDR3 protein: CASSPSRGGEPQHF; CDR3 DNA: TGCGCCAGCAGCCCTTCGAGGGGAGGGGAGCCCCAGCATTTT
V gene: TRBV18; clone size: NA; J gene: TRBJ1-2; D gene: NA; CDR3 protein: CASSPGGQINYGYTF; CDR3 DNA: TGTGCCAGCTCACCAGGTGGACAGATAAACTATGGCTACACCTTC
V gene: TRBV20-1; clone size: NA; J gene: TRBJ1-1; D gene: NA; CDR3 protein: CSARDGQKMNTEAFF; CDR3 DNA: TGCAGTGCTAGAGATGGACAGAAGATGAACACTGAAGCTTTCTTT
V gene: TRBV18; clone size: many; J gene: TRBJ1-6; D gene: NA; CDR3 protein: CASSPEGQGSPLHF; CDR3 DNA: TGTGCCAGCTCACCAGAGGGGCAGGGGTCACCCCTCCACTTT
V gene: TRBV18; clone size: NA; J gene: TRBJ1-5; D gene: TRBD1; CDR3 protein: CASSPTNTGGRSDRRANQPQHF; CDR3 DNA: TGTGCCAGCTCACCCACCAACACTGGAGGCCGGTCGGACAGGAGAGCTAATCAGCCCCAGCACTTT
V gene: TRBV12-3/TRBV12-4; clone size: NA; J gene: TRBJ2-7; D gene: NA; CDR3 protein: CASRRDPNYEQYF; CDR3 DNA: TGTGCCAGCAGGCGGGACCCTAACTACGAGCAGTACTTC
V gene: TRBV19; clone size: many; J gene: TRBJ1-1; D gene: NA; CDR3 protein: CASSRNTEAFF; CDR3 DNA: TGTGCCAGCAGTAGGAACACTGAAGCTTTCTTT
V gene: TRBV11-2; clone size: NA; J gene: TRBJ2-7; D gene: TRBD1; CDR3 protein: CASSLEPSLLRGKSYEQYF; CDR3 DNA: TGTGCCAGCAGCTTAGAGCCCTCCCTCCTCAGGGGGAAATCCTACGAGCAGTACTTC
V gene: TRBV20-1; clone size: NA; J gene: TRBJ1-2; D gene: NA; CDR3 protein: CSARAGFYGYTF; CDR3 DNA: TGCAGTGCTAGGGCAGGGTTCTATGGCTACACCTTC
V gene: TRBV6-2/TRBV6-3; clone size: few; J gene: TRBJ1-5; D gene: NA; CDR3 protein: CASSSTGSNQPQHF; CDR3 DNA: TGTGCCAGCAGTTCGACAGGCTCCAATCAGCCCCAGCATTTT
V gene: TRBV29-1; clone size: many; J gene: TRBJ1-1; D gene: NA; CDR3 protein: CSVGHLNTEAFF; CDR3 DNA: TGCAGCGTTGGGCATTTGAACACTGAAGCTTTCTTT
V gene: TRBV10-3; clone size: few; J gene: TRBJ1-1; D gene: NA; CDR3 protein: CAISGSLSNTEAFF; CDR3 DNA: TGTGCCATCAGTGGTTCGCTATCGAACACTGAAGCTTTCTTT
V gene: TRBV5-1; clone size: few; J gene: TRBJ1-2; D gene: TRBD1; CDR3 protein: CASSLQGESYGYTF; CDR3 DNA: TGCGCCAGCAGCTTACAGGGGGAGAGCTATGGCTACACCTTC
V gene: TRBV27; clone size: few; J gene: TRBJ2-1; D gene: TRBD2; CDR3 protein: CASSSGLAELNEQFF; CDR3 DNA: TGTGCCAGCAGTTCGGGACTAGCGGAGCTAAATGAGCAGTTCTTC
V gene: TRBV20-1; clone size: few; J gene: TRBJ1-6; D gene: NA; CDR3 protein: CSARDPGNSPLHF; CDR3 DNA: TGCAGTGCTAGAGATCCAGGCAATTCACCCCTCCACTTT
V gene: TRBV29-1; clone size: NA; J gene: TRBJ2-2; D gene: NA; CDR3 protein: CSVRGRGNTGELFF; CDR3 DNA: TGCAGCGTAAGGGGTAGGGGGAACACCGGGGAGCTGTTTTTT
V gene: TRBV20-1; clone size: NA; J gene: TRBJ1-1; D gene: NA; CDR3 protein: CSAITGYQTFF; CDR3 DNA: TGCAGTGCTATCACAGGATATCAAACTTTCTTT
V gene: TRBV20-1; clone size: NA; J gene: TRBJ2-2; D gene: NA; CDR3 protein: CSARDRGDTGELFF; CDR3 DNA: TGCAGTGCTAGAGACAGGGGGGACACCGGGGAGCTGTTTTTT
V gene: TRBV20-1; clone size: many; J gene: TRBJ1-1; D gene: NA; CDR3 protein: CSARLGGQAFF; CDR3 DNA: TGCAGTGCTAGATTAGGGGGGCAAGCTTTCTTT
V gene: TRBV5-6; clone size: NA; J gene: TRBJ2-1; D gene: TRBD2; CDR3 protein: CASSSLTSGENEQIF; CDR3 DNA: TGTGCCAGCAGCTCGTTGACTAGCGGGGAAAATGAGCAGATCTTC